The 8 T cell receptor beta chains below were found in one sample sequenced in a study of radiotherapy plus CTLA-4 blockade in lung cancer (dated by TCRdb to 2016 to 2019). Library preparation used the immunoSEQ multiplex PCR assay. Sourced from immuneACCESS, this table was stored by TCRdb with only in-frame sequences that have V and J called. A share of the clones is absent; for the studies checked, an unresolved V gene accounts for under half, and the remainder has no known explanation. This sample gives tens of thousands of clones in total; over 55% of them show up just once. The top ten hold under 13% of the sample. Sample: peripheral blood, taken from a patient treated with radiotherapy plus ipilimumab. These receptors were taken from a human donor with non-small cell lung cancer who had stable disease on radiotherapy plus ipilimumab.

The chain is built from TRBV5-4 and TRBJ2-3; D uncertain. The CDR3 extends over 11 amino acids. Trimming cost V 2 bases and J 6 bases, with 4 bases left between them. The germline CDR1 and CDR2 sequences are SGHNT and YYREEE (reference sequence). DNA for the CDR3: TGTGCCAGCAGCTTTCAGGATACGCAGTATTTT. Its translation is CASSFQDTQYF.

To note about this clone: One end of the junction varies from germline; a read error may be responsible. The genes are TRBV7-9 and TRBJ1-2; maybe TRBD1 (5 bases). The CDR3 covers 12 residues. Germline V gene sequence: CDR1 SEHNR, CDR2 FQNEAQ (reference sequence). CDR3 in amino acids: CASSLVGWDSGF. CDR3 DNA: TGTGCCAGCAGCTTAGTAGGGTGGGACTCCGGCTTC.

The chain's CDR3 is CASSIPLGGRNEKLFF. CDR3 bases: TGTGCCAGTAGTATACCCCTCGGGGGGCGTAATGAAAAACTGTTTTTT. V is TRBV19 and J is TRBJ1-4, with a weak D call TRBD1 (6 bases). The V end lost 2 bases, the J end lost 4 bases, and 14 bases lay between the germline ends. The CDR3 is made up of 16 amino acids. Germline CDR1 LNHDA, CDR2 SQIVND (reference sequence).

CDR3 in amino acids: CASGSGYEQYF. The CDR3 region has the DNA TGTGCCAGCGGCTCCGGCTACGAGCAGTACTTC. The chain employs TRBV5-6 and TRBJ2-7; D gene uncertain. Germline V gene sequence: CDR1 SGHDT, CDR2 YYEEEE. V lost 7 bases to trimming and J lost 3 bases, with 8 bases between them. The CDR3 length is 11 residues.

The V call is TRBV7-9, the J call TRBJ1-2, with D unclear. The germline V and J ends were trimmed by 3 bases and 7 bases, with 9 bases remaining between them. Germline CDR1 SEHNR, CDR2 FQNEAQ (reference sequence). The CDR3 length is 12 residues. The CDR3 is CASSFHGSGYTF. CDR3 nucleotide sequence: TGTGCCAGCAGCTTCCACGGGTCTGGCTACACCTTC.

The chain uses TRBV9 and TRBJ1-1; D gene ambiguous. Germline CDR1 is SGDLS and CDR2 is YYNGEE. This CDR3 comprises 12 residues. The V end lost 7 bases, the J end lost 3 bases, and 10 bases lay between the germline ends. This CDR3 is CASPPGDTEAFF. CDR3 nucleotides: TGTGCCAGCCCCCCCGGTGACACTGAAGCTTTCTTT.

This clone turned up a few times. The rearrangement joins TRBV19 to TRBJ1-5, with 12 bases identical to TRBD1. Trimming at V came to 8 bases and at J to 9 bases, leaving 5 bases not matched to a gene. This CDR3 spans 13 amino acids. Germline CDR1 is LNHDA and CDR2 is SQIVND (reference sequence). For the CDR3, the DNA is TGTGCCAGTCGGGGACAGGGGGCAGGGCCCCAGCATTTT. This translates into CASRGQGAGPQHF.

The V gene is TRBV5-5, the J gene TRBJ1-1; D gene unclear. Germline V gene sequence: CDR1 SGHKS, CDR2 YYEKEE (reference sequence). Trimming stripped 1 base from V and 2 bases from J, with 9 bases between. The CDR3 is 14 amino acids. As DNA, the CDR3 is TGTGCCAGCAGCTTGATGAGAGCTAACACTGAAGCTTTCTTT. This translates into CASSLMRANTEAFF.